What follows are 27 T cell receptor beta chains derived from one specimen sequenced in a study of T cells in Graves' hyperthyroidism and ophthalmopathy. RNA transcripts served as the template for amplifying TCR beta CDR3 regions. A set of HTBI primers served as the primers for a first-round RT-PCR of the TCR CDR3. TCRdb processed the multiplex PCR reads anew with MiXCR; each CDR3 protein has one entry. The table includes 500,000 to 750,000 distinct CDR3 sequences, approximately 15% detected once. Sequencing input: blood. These receptors were collected from a woman aged 18-35 years with Graves' ophthalmopathy.

This clonotype was counted only a few times. The gene calls are TRBV9 and TRBJ1-2; TRBD1 aligns across 10 bases. The V and J ends lost 7 bases and 0 bases, in that order; junction bases with no gene match: 15. Germline CDR1 reads SGDLS; CDR2 reads YYNGEE. The CDR3 covers 18 residues. This chain's CDR3 is CASSPPGTGAGANYGYTF. CDR3 nucleotide sequence: TGTGCCAGCTCACCACCGGGGACAGGGGCCGGAGCTAACTATGGCTACACCTTC.

In this sample, this clonotype turned up many times. This rearrangement joins TRBV7-2 to TRBJ1-1; 9 nucleotides agree with TRBD1. V shed 5 bases, J shed 11 bases, and the junction held 9 bases outside the gene matches. In germline, CDR1 is SGHTA, CDR2 FQGNSA. This CDR3 is 13 amino acids long. This CDR3 is CASSVDRGGDAFF. The CDR3 DNA reads as TGTGCCAGCAGCGTGGACAGGGGAGGGGATGCTTTCTTT.

Comment on this clonotype: Given a much more abundant clone one base away, this may be a read error. V gene TRBV28 combines with J gene TRBJ1-4, with D maybe TRBD1 (5 bases). Looked up from germline, CDR1 is MDHEN and CDR2 is SYDVKM. The CDR3 extends over 14 amino acids. The V end lost 10 bases, the J end lost 4 bases, and 16 bases lay between the germline ends. The CDR3 protein is CANSIGTDNEKLFF. In nucleotides, the CDR3 is TGTGCCAACAGCATTGGGACGGATAATGAAAAACTGTTTTTT.

This clonotype was found many times. The J gene is TRBJ1-5, the V gene TRBV2, with TRBD1 matching 10 bases. The CDR3 runs to 14 residues. Germline loops: CDR1 SNHLY, CDR2 FYNNEI. V shed 5 bases and J 6 bases; nucleotides not matched to a gene: 4. CDR3 nucleotides: TGTGCCAGCAGTCGGGACAGGGGTCGTCAGCCCCAGCATTTT. It translates to CASSRDRGRQPQHF. Combining the CDR3 with reference TRBV2 and TRBJ1-5 gives the whole variable domain EPEVTQTPSHQVTQMGQEVILRCVPISNHLYFYWYRQILGQKVEFLVSFYNNEISEKSEIFDDQFSVERPDGSNFTLKIRSTKLEDSAMYFCASSRDRGRQPQHFGDGTRLSIL.

The sample holds many counts of this clonotype. The rearrangement links TRBV30 to TRBJ2-7; 7 nucleotides align to TRBD2. With 2 bases clipped from V and 4 bases from J, the junction kept 8 bases outside the gene matches. The CDR3 is 14 residues long. The germline V gene has CDR1 GTSNPN and CDR2 SVGIG (reference sequence). The CDR3 nucleotides read TGTGCCTGGAGTTTGGCGGGAGCCCCATACGAGCAGTACTTC. It encodes CAWSLAGAPYEQYF. Complete variable domain (other parts from reference TRBV30 and TRBJ2-7): SQTIHQWPATLVQPVGSPLSLECTVEGTSNPNLYWYRQAAGRGLQLLFYSVGIGQISSEVPQNLSASRPQDRQFILSSKKLLLSDSGFYLCAWSLAGAPYEQYFGPGTRLTVT.

V usage is TRBV29-1 and J usage is TRBJ2-2; D possibly uses TRBD1 or TRBD2 (6 bases each). Trimming shortened V by 7 bases and J by 6 bases, and 18 bases separated the two germline ends. Germline assignment: CDR1 SQVTM and CDR2 ANQGSEA. This CDR3 region has 14 residues. In DNA form, the CDR3 reads TGCAGCGCCGACGACTCCCGGGGGCCCGGGGAGCTGTTTTTT. It translates to CSADDSRGPGELFF.

This clonotype occurred a few times. The rearrangement uses TRBV20-1 and TRBJ2-4, with unresolved D. Per germline, CDR1 DFQATT and CDR2 SNEGSKA (reference sequence). The ends were cut back, 0 bases at V and 0 bases at J, with 18 bases in the middle. This CDR3 has 18 residues. The chain's CDR3 is CSARDIETTELAKNIQYF. DNA of the CDR3: TGCAGTGCTAGAGATATCGAGACAACGGAGCTAGCCAAAAACATTCAGTACTTC.

This clonotype occurred many times. The rearrangement uses TRBV6-2 or TRBV6-3 and TRBJ1-5; 11 bases align to TRBD1. CDR1 is MNHEY and CDR2 is SVGEGT in the germline V gene. V was clipped by 2 bases and J by 4 bases; unmatched bases: 7. This CDR3 contains 17 residues. In nucleotides, the CDR3 is TGTGCCAGCAGTTACCGGGACAGGGGGGTATGGAATCAGCCCCAGCATTTT. Its translation: CASSYRDRGVWNQPQHF.

The J gene is TRBJ2-5, the V gene TRBV4-1, with a weak D call TRBD2 (7 bases). The CDR3 has 17 amino acids. CDR1 and CDR2 from the germline V gene are MGHRA and YSYEKL. V gave up 6 bases and J gave up 1 base, with 21 bases separating them. This CDR3 is CASSRGGIGGAQETQYF. DNA of the CDR3: TGCGCCAGCAGTAGGGGGGGGATCGGAGGGGCCCAAGAGACCCAGTACTTC.

This clonotype appeared a few times. The germline gene is not matched at one end of the junction; a read error may be the cause. The rearrangement uses TRBV4-1 and TRBJ1-5, with D unclear. The CDR3 has 16 residues. The germline CDR1 and CDR2 sequences are MGHRA and YSYEKL. Here the CDR3 reads CAGSQGSGPVSQPQHF. CDR3 DNA sequence: TGCGCCGGCAGCCAAGGGTCGGGTCCGGTGAGCCAGCCCCAGCATTTT.

CDR3 bases: TGTGCCTGGAGTGTACATGGTACCAGAAGACAGGGGCGATGGTTACTTGAAAAACTGTTTTTT. It translates to CAWSVHGTRRQGRWLLEKLFF. J is TRBJ1-4 and V is TRBV30; TRBD1 agrees at 8 bases. J lost 7 bases, V lost 0 bases, and 25 bases had no gene match. CDR1 is GTSNPN and CDR2 is SVGIG in the germline V gene (reference sequence). The CDR3 loop spans 21 amino acids.

This clonotype was picked up many times. V usage is TRBV24-1 and J usage is TRBJ1-5; TRBD1 is a possible D gene (5 bases). This CDR3 has 12 amino acids. The germline V gene has CDR1 KGHDR and CDR2 SFDVKD. Trimming stripped 4 bases from V and 7 bases from J, with 7 bases between. In DNA, the CDR3 is TGTGCCACCAGTGACCCAGGGCAGCCCCAGCATTTT. Protein: CATSDPGQPQHF.

This clonotype was recorded many times. V is TRBV10-3 and J is TRBJ1-6, with a weak D call TRBD1 (5 bases). CDR1 is ENHRY and CDR2 is SYGVKD in the germline V gene. The CDR3 contains 14 residues. V shed 10 bases and J shed 3 bases, with 13 bases lying between them. The CDR3 DNA sequence: TGTGCCACAGGGTCGGGTCTCTATAATTCACCCCTCCACTTT. Amino acid sequence: CATGSGLYNSPLHF.

This clonotype has more than one count but fewer than ten. The J gene is TRBJ2-6, the V gene TRBV7-6; tentatively, D is TRBD1 (5 bases). This CDR3 is built from 19 residues. Germline V gene sequence: CDR1 SGHVS, CDR2 FNYEAQ. Between the trimmed V and J ends, which lost 1 base and 0 bases, there was a span of 16 bases. In DNA, the CDR3 is TGTGCCAGCAGCTTAGACGATGAGACAGAGTACTCTGGGGCCAACGTCCTGACTTTC. It yields the protein CASSLDDETEYSGANVLTF.

The gene calls are TRBV5-4 and TRBJ2-1; 9 bases align to TRBD1. Germline CDR1 and CDR2: SGHNT and YYREEE (reference sequence). CDR3 size: 15 residues. V lost 4 bases, J lost 4 bases, and 6 bases stayed unmatched. The CDR3 region has the DNA TGTGCCAGCAGCCTACAGGGGGCGCTTTACAATGAGCAGTTCTTC. This encodes CASSLQGALYNEQFF.

This clonotype has a handful of counts. The chain links TRBV24-1 to TRBJ2-3, with 10 nucleotides matching TRBD1. The CDR3 runs 16 residues. The germline gives CDR1 KGHDR, CDR2 SFDVKD. With V trimmed by 5 bases and J by 2 bases, 6 bases remained unmatched. The CDR3 spells CATSGTGTGDTDTQYF. The CDR3, as DNA: TGTGCCACCAGTGGGACCGGGACAGGGGACACAGATACGCAGTATTTT.

This chain joins TRBV4-1 and TRBJ1-1; D is perhaps TRBD1 (5 bases). Trimming cost V 3 bases and J 1 base, with 12 bases left between them. CDR1 MGHRA and CDR2 YSYEKL come from the germline V gene. This CDR3 has 15 amino acids. The CDR3 sequence is CASSQAQETNTEAFF. The DNA for the CDR3 is TGCGCCAGCAGCCAGGCACAGGAGACGAACACTGAAGCTTTCTTT.

Details on this clonotype: Lacking the conserved final phenylalanine or tryptophan, this CDR3 likely reflects a read error. This chain uses TRBV9 with TRBJ2-1; 12 positions agree with TRBD2. This CDR3 comprises 15 residues. J gave up 5 bases and V 2 bases, and 2 bases lay outside the gene matches. In germline, CDR1 is SGDLS, CDR2 YYNGEE. The CDR3 bases are TGTGCCAGCAGCGTCGGACTAGCGGGGCACAATGAGCAGTTCCTC. Residues: CASSVGLAGHNEQFL.

This clonotype was observed a few times. The chain carries TRBV19 and TRBJ1-1; D is ambiguous. Per germline, CDR1 LNHDA and CDR2 SQIVND (reference sequence). CDR3 length: 15 residues. The V end lost 1 base, the J end lost 1 base, and 10 bases lay between the germline ends. CDR3 sequence: CASSIGYRGNTEAFF. Here the CDR3 DNA reads TGTGCCAGTAGTATAGGTTATCGGGGGAACACTGAAGCTTTCTTT.

This clonotype was picked up many times. The chain uses TRBV12-3 or TRBV12-4 and TRBJ2-5; the match to TRBD2 covers 10 bases. The CDR3 loop spans 15 amino acids. With V trimmed by 7 bases and J by 4 bases, 9 bases remained unmatched. CDR3 region: CASKNLASGGETQYF. CDR3 DNA sequence: TGTGCCAGCAAGAATCTGGCTAGCGGGGGAGAGACCCAGTACTTC.

This clonotype appeared many times. V is TRBV11-1 and J is TRBJ2-7; D remains ambiguous. In germline, CDR1 is SGHAT, CDR2 FQDESV (reference sequence). CDR3 length equals 14 residues. V lost 1 base and J lost 6, with 13 bases in between. The CDR3 here is CASSLVSPSGEQYF. For the CDR3, the DNA is TGTGCCAGCAGCTTAGTGTCCCCTTCAGGCGAGCAGTACTTC.

There are many counts of this clonotype. The rearrangement uses TRBV6-5 and TRBJ2-7, with D tentatively TRBD1 or TRBD2 (6 bases each). This CDR3 has 16 residues. With 0 bases removed from V and 3 bases from J, the gap between germline ends came to 15 bases. In germline, CDR1 is MNHEY, CDR2 SVGAGI. CDR3 DNA sequence: TGTGCCAGCAGTTACTCAACGGGGGCTGAGGTCTACGAGCAGTACTTC. Translated, it gives CASSYSTGAEVYEQYF.

This clonotype showed up many times. This chain links TRBV11-3 with TRBJ1-1; D uncertain. CDR3 length: 16 residues. V lost 7 bases and J lost 6, with 24 bases in between. Germline assignment: CDR1 SGHNT and CDR2 YENEEA. The CDR3 nucleotides read TGTGCCAGCAAGAGCCCGGAGGACCCCGAGAGCCCTGAAGCTTTCTTT. Translated, it gives CASKSPEDPESPEAFF.

Note on this clonotype: Possible read error: a much larger clone is one base away. V and J are TRBV7-8 and TRBJ1-2; 12 positions agree with TRBD1. The CDR3 contains 16 residues. Germline CDR1 is SGHVS and CDR2 is FQNEAQ. The trim removed 4 bases at V and 5 bases at J, leaving 8 bases unmatched. In DNA form, the CDR3 reads TGTGCCAGCAGCTCGCCCGGGACAGGGGGCGCTTATGGCTACACCTTC. Its translation: CASSSPGTGGAYGYTF.

This clonotype was counted only a few times. The V and J genes are TRBV12-5 and TRBJ1-3, with D unclear. Deletions cut 6 bases from V and 1 base from J, with 13 bases between. From germline, CDR1 is LGHNT and CDR2 FRNRAP. This CDR3 contains 15 residues. The CDR3 region has the DNA TGTGCTAGTGGCACTACCATATTGTCTGGAAACACCATATATTTT. Amino acids: CASGTTILSGNTIYF. Full variable domain (rest looked up from reference TRBV12-5 and TRBJ1-3): DARVTQTPRHKVTEMGQEVTMRCQPILGHNTVFWYRQTMMQGLELLAYFRNRAPLDDSGMPKDRFSAEMPDATLATLKIQPSEPRDSAVYFCASGTTILSGNTIYFGEGSWLTVV.

A remark on this clonotype: This sequence may be a read error, since a much larger clone differs from it by one base. The chain combines TRBV7-2 with TRBJ2-3; TRBD1 might be the D (5 bases). The germline gives CDR1 SGHTA, CDR2 FQGNSA. V gave up 9 bases and J gave up 1 base, with 23 bases separating them. The CDR3 extends over 17 amino acids. CDR3 in DNA: TGTGCCAGTACCCGTCTGGGGCTCGCTATGGGCACAGATACGCAGTATTTT. Amino acids: CASTRLGLAMGTDTQYF.

V usage is TRBV20-1 and J usage is TRBJ2-5; TRBD1 matches 10 bases. From germline, CDR1 is DFQATT and CDR2 SNEGSKA (reference sequence). This CDR3 contains 14 residues. Trimming cost V 5 bases and J 0 bases; bases outside gene matches: 3. For the CDR3, the DNA is TGCAGTGCTGAGGGGACAGGGGACCAAGAGACCCAGTACTTC. Translated, it gives CSAEGTGDQETQYF.